These 17 T cell receptor beta chains came from one sample sequenced in a study of glioma-infiltrating T cells. The iRepertoire nested amplicon-rescue multiplex PCR amplified TCR alpha and beta CDR3s from RNA. A single record per CDR3 protein comes from TCRdb applying MiXCR to the multiplex PCR reads. The sample lists some 100,000 distinct CDR3 sequences, about 25% seen once, with around 30% in the top ten. Sequenced input: glioma tissue, nonneoplastic brain tissue, or PBMCs (not recorded which). The receptors shown here come from a human donor with low-grade glioma or glioblastoma, undergoing nonglioma brain surgery, or in good health (not recorded which).

This clonotype was seen many times. The chain joins TRBV11-3 to TRBJ1-2, with D possibly matching TRBD1 (6 bases). Germline V gene data show CDR1 as SGHNT and CDR2 as YENEEA. V was shortened by 5 bases and J by 6 bases, with 13 bases between the two germline ends. The CDR3 sequence is 13 residues long. The CDR3 region has the DNA TGTGCCAGCAGCCGAGCACAGGGAGATGGCTACACCTTC. Translating gives CASSRAQGDGYTF.

This clonotype has a count of ten or more. V is TRBV28 and J is TRBJ2-1; 8 nucleotides match TRBD2. The CDR3 runs 15 residues. Germline trimming cut 5 bases from V and 5 bases from J; bases unmatched to any gene: 8. Germline V gene lookup returns CDR1 MDHEN and CDR2 SYDVKM. The CDR3 region is CASSRLAGLDNEQFF. The DNA for the CDR3 is TGTGCCAGCAGTCGTCTAGCGGGTCTGGACAATGAGCAGTTCTTC.

V usage is TRBV24-1 and J usage is TRBJ2-2; the D is unclear. This CDR3 is built from 13 residues. CDR1 and CDR2 from the germline V gene are KGHDR and SFDVKD. Written as DNA, the CDR3 is TGTGCAACCGGTGAACCAAACACCGGGGAGCTGTTTTTT. This encodes CATGEPNTGELFF.

This clonotype was seen repeatedly, ten times or more. The chain carries TRBV27 and TRBJ2-1, with 11 bases fitting TRBD2. From germline, CDR1 is MNHEY and CDR2 SMNVEV (reference sequence). Trimming at V came to 5 bases and at J to 8 bases, leaving 20 bases not matched to a gene. This CDR3 spans 19 amino acids. This chain's CDR3 is CASSPRLAGLPLLGYEQFF. CDR3 nucleotides: TGTGCCAGCAGTCCCCGACTAGCGGGACTTCCACTCCTAGGGTATGAGCAGTTCTTC.

This clonotype was picked up one time. A read error is possible here, since a much larger clone lies one base away. V is TRBV11-2 and J is TRBJ2-1, with 10 bases matching TRBD2. Germline loops: CDR1 SGHAT, CDR2 FQNNGV. The V and J ends lost 9 bases and 9 bases, in that order; junction bases with no gene match: 17. The CDR3 runs 16 residues. The CDR3 sequence is CARTPPGTSEWGEQFF. The DNA of the CDR3 is TGTGCCAGAACCCCACCGGGGACTAGCGAGTGGGGTGAGCAGTTCTTC.

This clonotype is a singleton in its sample. The gene calls are TRBV14 and TRBJ2-7, with D perhaps TRBD2 (7 bases). The CDR3 has 18 amino acids. Germline V gene sequence: CDR1 SGHDN, CDR2 FVKESK. V lost 3 bases to trimming and J lost 4 bases, with 25 bases between them. CDR3 region: CASSHTGYIRTSLYEQYF. In nucleotides, the CDR3 is TGTGCCAGCAGCCATACAGGGTATATTAGGACTAGTCTATACGAGCAGTACTTC.

There are a few counts of this clonotype. A much bigger clone sits one base away, suggesting this may be a read error. The gene calls are TRBV20-1 and TRBJ2-5; D may be TRBD1 (6 bases). The CDR3 totals 14 residues. The germline V gene has CDR1 DFQATT and CDR2 SNEGSKA (reference sequence). Written as DNA, the CDR3 is TGCAGTGCTTCGGACAGACGCTTCCAAGAGGCCCAGTACTTC. Amino acid sequence: CSASDRRFQEAQYF.

The J gene is TRBJ1-6, the V gene TRBV20-1; D possibly corresponds to TRBD1 (5 bases). The CDR3 totals 13 residues. Germline values: CDR1 DFQATT, CDR2 SNEGSKA (reference sequence). The ends were cut back, 2 bases at V and 13 bases at J, with 15 bases in the middle. The CDR3 loop is CSARYLGESPLHF. In nucleotides, the CDR3 is TGCAGTGCTAGATATCTAGGGGAATCGCCCCTCCACTTT.

For this clonotype: This may be a read error: a much more frequent sequence differs by one nucleotide. CDR3 nucleotides: TGCAGCGTTTCGGGAGGGACAGGGGAGCGAGAGACCCAGTACTTC. Translated, it gives CSVSGGTGERETQYF. The J gene is TRBJ2-5, the V gene TRBV29-1, with 10 positions matching TRBD1. The CDR3 runs 15 residues. Germline values: CDR1 SQVTM, CDR2 ANQGSEA. J was trimmed by 4 bases and V by 5 bases; bases with no gene match: 10.

In its sample, this clonotype was seen many times. The chain uses TRBV7-3 and TRBJ1-2, with 9 bases aligning to TRBD1. Trimming took 5 bases from V and 5 from J; bases not matched to a gene: 12. CDR1 and CDR2 (germline): SGHTA, FQGTGA. The CDR3 loop spans 16 amino acids. The CDR3 sequence is CASSLETGGAGYGYTF. The CDR3 coding sequence is TGTGCCAGCAGCCTCGAAACAGGGGGCGCCGGGTATGGCTACACCTTC.

There are many counts of this clonotype. CDR3 residues: CASSYTPTRGSPLHF. CDR3 coding DNA: TGTGCCAGCAGTTACACGCCAACGCGGGGTTCACCCCTCCACTTT. This chain links TRBV6-5 with TRBJ1-6; D ambiguous. V gave up 2 bases and J gave up 9 bases, with 14 bases separating them. This CDR3 region has 15 residues. Germline V gene sequence: CDR1 MNHEY, CDR2 SVGAGI.

The rearrangement uses TRBV6-1 and TRBJ1-1; a weak D match, TRBD1 (5 bases). The CDR3 consists of 14 residues. The germline V gene has CDR1 MNHNS and CDR2 SASEGT. CDR3 sequence (DNA): TGTGGCAGTTACGTTCAGGGATGGAGCACTGAAGCTTTCTTT. Encoded protein: CGSYVQGWSTEAFF.

This clonotype was seen repeatedly, ten times or more. The V and J genes are TRBV18 and TRBJ1-1; the D is unclear. The germline V gene encodes CDR1 KGHSH and CDR2 LQKENI. The CDR3 is 16 amino acids. V lost 2 bases and J 0 bases, leaving 13 bases between the germline ends. CDR3 residues: CASSPGVQQMNTEAFF. Written as DNA, the CDR3 is TGTGCCAGCTCACCAGGTGTTCAGCAGATGAACACTGAAGCTTTCTTT.

In the case of this clonotype: With a much larger clone just one base away, this may be a read error. V is TRBV20-1 and J is TRBJ2-7; D not resolved. V was shortened by 3 bases and J by 0 bases, with 15 bases between the two germline ends. In germline, CDR1 is DFQATT, CDR2 SNEGSKA (reference sequence). The CDR3 runs 15 residues. The CDR3 loop reads CSASAADLNSYEQYF. CDR3 DNA: TGCAGTGCTAGTGCGGCAGACCTTAACTCCTACGAGCAGTACTTC.

This clonotype was counted at least ten times. The chain recombines TRBV7-9 with TRBJ1-2; TRBD1 matches 7 bases. The CDR3 is 14 residues long. The V gene's germline CDR1 is SEHNR and CDR2 FQNEAQ (reference sequence). Trimming at V came to 5 bases and at J to 1 base, leaving 4 bases not matched to a gene. The CDR3 loop reads CASSAGQVNYGYTF. In DNA, the CDR3 is TGTGCCAGCAGCGCCGGACAGGTTAACTATGGCTACACCTTC.

This clonotype was observed a handful of times. V is TRBV12-3 or TRBV12-4 and J is TRBJ2-3; tentatively, D is TRBD2 (6 bases). V lost 8 bases to trimming and J lost 0 bases, with 18 bases between them. This CDR3 is built from 16 residues. For the CDR3, the DNA is TGTGCCAGCGAATGCGCCACGGGAGATAGCACAGATACGCAGTATTTT. Translation gives CASECATGDSTDTQYF.

This clonotype was recorded at least ten times. V is TRBV3-1 and J is TRBJ2-6; 8 bases line up with TRBD1. CDR3 size: 17 residues. With 8 bases clipped from V and 4 bases from J, the junction kept 13 bases outside the gene matches. From germline, CDR1 is LGHDT and CDR2 YNNKEL (reference sequence). In DNA, the CDR3 is TGTGCCAGCGGGATAGACAGGGGAAAGGCCGGGGCCAACGTCCTGACTTTC. Encoded protein: CASGIDRGKAGANVLTF.